Below, 5 T cell receptor beta chains from the same sample are listed, as sequenced in a study of neurological immune-mediated disorders. TCRdb processed the 5' RACE reads anew with MiXCR; each CDR3 protein has one entry. The data contain 66,000 or so distinct CDR3 sequences, 3.5% to 5.5% of them seen just once; the ten biggest clones take up 5.5% to 8%. The sample was PBMCs. These receptors were taken from a man younger than 40 with multiple sclerosis.

This clonotype was picked up many times. This chain connects TRBV20-1 to TRBJ2-2; 7 bases agree with TRBD2. CDR1 and CDR2 (germline): DFQATT, SNEGSKA (reference sequence). The CDR3 contains 15 residues. The junction had 2 bases not matched to a gene; V was cut back by 0 bases and J by 1 base. CDR3 in amino acids: CSARDIAGNTGELFF. CDR3 sequence (DNA): TGCAGTGCTAGAGATATAGCGGGGAACACCGGGGAGCTGTTTTTT.

This clonotype has more than one count but fewer than ten. This chain links TRBV27 with TRBJ1-5, with D unresolved. Germline V gives CDR1 MNHEY, CDR2 SMNVEV (reference sequence). V dropped 0 bases and J dropped 0 bases, with 9 bases sitting between them. There are 16 residues in the CDR3. The CDR3 here is CASSLSTLVSNQPQHF. CDR3 DNA: TGTGCCAGCAGTTTATCGACCTTGGTTAGCAATCAGCCCCAGCATTTT.

This clonotype was observed at least ten times. The rearrangement joins TRBV5-6 to TRBJ1-2; D is uncertain. V lost 0 bases and J lost 6, with 9 bases in between. Germline V CDR1 and CDR2: SGHDT, YYEEEE. The CDR3 is 13 amino acids. DNA for the CDR3: TGTGCCAGCAGCTTGGAAATTCTTAATGGCTACACCTTC. Amino acids: CASSLEILNGYTF.

This clonotype has at least ten counts. The rearrangement joins TRBV2 to TRBJ2-3; D uncertain. Trimming left V 1 base short and J 2 bases short, with 1 base between. CDR3 length equals 12 residues. The germline CDR1 and CDR2 sequences are SNHLY and FYNNEI. Written as DNA, the CDR3 is TGTGCCAGCAGTGAAGTCACAGATACGCAGTATTTT. It is translated as CASSEVTDTQYF.

Many counts were recorded for this clonotype. V and J are TRBV6-5 and TRBJ2-1; TRBD1 might be the D (5 bases). CDR1 and CDR2 from the germline V gene are MNHEY and SVGAGI. The V end lost 7 bases, the J end lost 4 bases, and 14 bases lay between the germline ends. This CDR3 has 14 amino acids. The CDR3 sequence: CASTMSTAYNEQFF. The DNA of the CDR3 is TGTGCCAGCACCATGTCGACAGCTTACAATGAGCAGTTCTTC.